The next 17 T cell receptor beta chains were all read from a single sample in a study of shared clonotypes between healthy human individuals. The protocol was immunoSEQ multiplex PCR, while the TCRdb copy is restricted to in-frame clones and leaves out a portion. The sample holds fewer than 1 million clones, approximately 96% seen once. Naive-designated CD8 cells lacked CD45RO, were positively enriched for CCR7, and omitted terminally differentiated effector memory CD45RA+ cells. Sample: naive CD8+ T cells sorted from blood. The receptor source for this set is a man aged 30 to 45 in good health.

This chain connects TRBV28 to TRBJ2-2, with D tentatively TRBD2 (5 bases). CDR1 and CDR2 (germline): MDHEN, SYDVKM. This CDR3 has 18 amino acids. V dropped 2 bases and J dropped 6 bases, with 22 bases sitting between them. The CDR3 sequence: CASSLIWRKSKYPGELFF. In nucleotides, the CDR3 is TGTGCCAGCAGTTTAATTTGGAGGAAATCGAAATACCCCGGGGAGCTGTTTTTT.

This rearrangement joins TRBV7-9 to TRBJ2-7; 12 nucleotides agree with TRBD1. Germline lookup yields CDR1 SEHNR and CDR2 FQNEAQ (reference sequence). The junction had 8 bases not matched to a gene; V was cut back by 4 bases and J by 1 base. The CDR3 runs 17 residues. The DNA for the CDR3 is TGTGCCAGCAGCTCAACGGGACAGGGGGCATTTTCCTACGAGCAGTACTTC. Translated: CASSSTGQGAFSYEQYF.

This chain links TRBV11-1 with TRBJ2-7, with 8 bases that match TRBD1. V trimming: 4 bases; J trimming: 2 bases; junction bases outside the gene matches: 4. The CDR3 contains 14 residues. The germline V gene encodes CDR1 SGHAT and CDR2 FQDESV (reference sequence). The CDR3 coding sequence is TGTGCCAGCAGCTCTCGACAGGGGCCCTACGAGCAGTACTTC. This sequence encodes CASSSRQGPYEQYF.

The chain is built from TRBV5-4 and TRBJ2-5; D is ambiguous. Trimming stripped 7 bases from V and 0 bases from J, with 10 bases between. The germline V gene has CDR1 SGHNT and CDR2 YYREEE (reference sequence). The length of the CDR3 is 13 residues. CDR3 loop: CASFPENQETQYF. CDR3 bases: TGTGCCAGCTTTCCGGAGAACCAAGAGACCCAGTACTTC. Full variable domain (rest looked up from reference TRBV5-4 and TRBJ2-5): ETGVTQSPTHLIKTRGQQVTLRCSSQSGHNTVSWYQQALGQGPQFIFQYYREEENGRGNFPPRFSGLQFPNYSSELNVNALELDDSALYLCASFPENQETQYFGPGTRLLVL.

The rearrangement links TRBV4-1 to TRBJ1-1; 7 nucleotides agree with TRBD1. With V trimmed by 4 bases and J by 1 base, 18 bases remained unmatched. The CDR3 is 19 amino acids. Germline CDR1 MGHRA, CDR2 YSYEKL. The CDR3 loop is CASSLYPGTATDWNTEAFF. CDR3 in DNA: TGCGCCAGCAGCCTATATCCTGGGACAGCCACTGACTGGAACACTGAAGCTTTCTTT.

The chain is built from TRBV19 and TRBJ1-2; possibly TRBD1 for D (5 bases). CDR3 size: 15 residues. With 7 bases removed from V and 1 base from J, the gap between germline ends came to 16 bases. CDR1 and CDR2 from the germline V gene are LNHDA and SQIVND (reference sequence). CDR3 in DNA: TGTGCCAGTACCCGACAGCCTCAGGATAACTATGGCTACACCTTC. This translates into CASTRQPQDNYGYTF. Full variable domain (missing parts from reference TRBV19 and TRBJ1-2): DGGITQSPKYLFRKEGQNVTLSCEQNLNHDAMYWYRQDPGQGLRLIYYSQIVNDFQKGDIAEGYSVSREKKESFPLTVTSAQKNPTAFYLCASTRQPQDNYGYTFGSGTRLTVV.

The rearrangement uses TRBV4-1 and TRBJ2-7; a weak D match, TRBD2 (6 bases). Per germline, CDR1 MGHRA and CDR2 YSYEKL. V was cut by 0 bases and J by 6 bases, with 15 bases left in between. CDR3 size: 15 residues. In DNA, the CDR3 is TGCGCCAGCAGCCAAGATCCGGGGGAATTAGGCGAGCAGTACTTC. Translating it yields CASSQDPGELGEQYF.

The V and J genes are TRBV29-1 and TRBJ1-1; D is perhaps TRBD1 (6 bases). The CDR3 is 13 amino acids. Trimming took off 8 bases at V and 1 base at J, with 14 bases between the two ends. Per the germline V gene, CDR1 is SQVTM and CDR2 is ANQGSEA. CDR3 residues: CSTQTGSNTEAFF. The CDR3 DNA follows: TGCAGCACCCAGACAGGTTCGAACACTGAAGCTTTCTTT.

The chain combines TRBV2 with TRBJ2-2, with D perhaps matching TRBD2 (6 bases). This CDR3 is built from 14 residues. The germline V gene encodes CDR1 SNHLY and CDR2 FYNNEI. V dropped 10 bases and J dropped 4 bases, with 16 bases sitting between them. CDR3 sequence (DNA): TGTGCCATCATTGGGGGGTATGGCACCGGGGAGCTGTTTTTT. Protein product: CAIIGGYGTGELFF. Full variable domain (missing parts from reference TRBV2 and TRBJ2-2): EPEVTQTPSHQVTQMGQEVILRCVPISNHLYFYWYRQILGQKVEFLVSFYNNEISEKSEIFDDQFSVERPDGSNFTLKIRSTKLEDSAMYFCAIIGGYGTGELFFGEGSRLTVL.

V and J are TRBV23-1 and TRBJ2-7; 7 bases line up with TRBD1. TRBV23-1 is sorted into the ORF group, with uncertain function. The CDR3 is made up of 16 amino acids. V lost 7 bases and J lost 4; bases outside the gene matches: 16. The CDR3 DNA sequence: TGCGCCAGCAAGTGGGGACAGTTCCTGATGAGATACGAGCAGTACTTC. Protein sequence: CASKWGQFLMRYEQYF.

In its sample, this clone was seen once. The gene calls are TRBV10-1 and TRBJ2-7, with 7 bases identical to TRBD2. This CDR3 has 15 residues. V gave up 0 bases and J gave up 3 bases; unmatched junction bases: 5. From germline, CDR1 is WNHNN and CDR2 SYGVQD (reference sequence). The CDR3 region is CASSESTAGVYEQYF. Here the CDR3 DNA reads TGCGCCAGCAGTGAGTCGACGGCGGGAGTCTACGAGCAGTACTTC.

The V and J genes are TRBV2 and TRBJ1-2; TRBD1 agrees at 8 bases. The CDR3 loop spans 12 amino acids. Germline V lookup: CDR1 SNHLY, CDR2 FYNNEI. The V segment lost 7 bases and the J segment 6 bases; nucleotides outside the gene matches: 4. Here the CDR3 DNA reads TGTGCCAGCATGGGACAGGAAGATGGCTACACCTTC. This sequence encodes CASMGQEDGYTF. The full variable domain, its missing parts supplied by reference TRBV2 and TRBJ1-2, is EPEVTQTPSHQVTQMGQEVILRCVPISNHLYFYWYRQILGQKVEFLVSFYNNEISEKSEIFDDQFSVERPDGSNFTLKIRSTKLEDSAMYFCASMGQEDGYTFGSGTRLTVV.

J is TRBJ2-2 and V is TRBV18; tentatively, D is TRBD2 (5 bases). Trimming removed 2 bases at V and 0 bases at J, with 16 bases between. The CDR3 is 18 amino acids. Germline-derived CDR1 and CDR2 are KGHSH and LQKENI. DNA of the CDR3: TGTGCCAGCTCACCAATCGGAGGAAGTTTGTCGAACACCGGGGAGCTGTTTTTT. Amino acids: CASSPIGGSLSNTGELFF.

This sequence joins TRBV4-2 and TRBJ2-3, with D tentatively TRBD1 (5 bases). Deletions cut 4 bases from V and 0 bases from J, with 8 bases between. CDR3 length: 14 residues. Germline V gene data show CDR1 as LGHNA and CDR2 as YNFKEQ. The CDR3 DNA reads as TGTGCCAGCAGCCCCGACAGTAGCACAGATACGCAGTATTTT. It encodes CASSPDSSTDTQYF.

This clone was seen a single time. This chain links TRBV29-1 with TRBJ2-1, with D unresolved. V lost 8 bases to trimming and J lost 10 bases, with 21 bases between them. Germline V lookup: CDR1 SQVTM, CDR2 ANQGSEA. CDR3 size: 13 residues. The CDR3 region is CSTTQRTPREQFF. The CDR3 DNA sequence: TGCAGCACTACTCAGAGGACCCCGCGCGAGCAGTTCTTC.

This clone was seen just once. This chain connects TRBV7-9 to TRBJ2-3; 11 nucleotides align to TRBD2. Looked up from germline, CDR1 is SEHNR and CDR2 is FQNEAQ (reference sequence). J was trimmed by 4 bases and V by 5 bases; bases with no gene match: 5. The CDR3 contains 15 residues. CDR3 DNA: TGTGCCAGCAGCCAACTAGCGGGAGATCCAGATACGCAGTATTTT. This sequence encodes CASSQLAGDPDTQYF. Full variable domain (outside the CDR3, taken from reference TRBV7-9 and TRBJ2-3): DTGVSQNPRHKITKRGQNVTFRCDPISEHNRLYWYRQTLGQGPEFLTYFQNEAQLEKSRLLSDRFSAERPKGSFSTLEIQRTEQGDSAMYLCASSQLAGDPDTQYFGPGTRLTVL.

The genes are TRBV11-2 and TRBJ2-2; TRBD1 matches at 12 bases. Trimming took 4 bases from V and 2 from J; bases not matched to a gene: 8. CDR3 length equals 18 residues. CDR1 is SGHAT, CDR2 FQNNGV, per germline. CDR3 in amino acids: CASSSVGTGGENTGELFF. CDR3 sequence (DNA): TGTGCCAGCAGCTCAGTCGGGACAGGGGGCGAAAACACCGGGGAGCTGTTTTTT.